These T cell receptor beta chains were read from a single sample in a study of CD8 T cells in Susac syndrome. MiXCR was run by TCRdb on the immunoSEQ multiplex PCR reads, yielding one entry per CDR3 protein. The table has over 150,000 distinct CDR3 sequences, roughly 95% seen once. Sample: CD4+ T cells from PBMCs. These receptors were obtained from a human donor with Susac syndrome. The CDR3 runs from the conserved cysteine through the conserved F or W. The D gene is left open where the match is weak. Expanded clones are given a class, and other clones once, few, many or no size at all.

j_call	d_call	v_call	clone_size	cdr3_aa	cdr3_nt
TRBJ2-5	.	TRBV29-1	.	CSVVPEETQYF	TGCAGCGTTGTCCCCGAAGAGACCCAGTACTTC
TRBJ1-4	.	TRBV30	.	CAWSLGSEKLFF	TGTGCCTGGAGTCTGGGTTCTGAAAAACTGTTTTTT
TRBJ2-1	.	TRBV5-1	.	CASSSAWGRNEQFF	TGCGCCAGCAGCTCCGCTTGGGGACGGAATGAGCAGTTCTTC
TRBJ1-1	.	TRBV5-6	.	CASSPSWGVTEAFF	TGTGCCAGCAGCCCTTCTTGGGGCGTAACTGAAGCTTTCTTT
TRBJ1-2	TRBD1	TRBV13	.	CASSLADRGLSGYTF	TGTGCCAGCAGCTTAGCCGACAGGGGTTTAAGCGGCTACACCTTC
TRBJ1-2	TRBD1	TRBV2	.	CASSENRGANYGYTF	TGTGCCAGCAGTGAAAACAGGGGCGCTAACTATGGCTACACCTTC
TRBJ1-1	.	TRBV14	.	CASSQDREGRAFF	TGTGCCAGCAGCCAAGATCGGGAGGGACGGGCTTTCTTT
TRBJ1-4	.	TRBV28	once	CASSWQDREKLFF	TGTGCCAGCAGTTGGCAGGACAGAGAAAAACTGTTTTTT
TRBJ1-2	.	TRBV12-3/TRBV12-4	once	CASSPPGGAAYGYTF	TGTGCCAGCAGTCCCCCGGGGGGCGCTGCCTATGGCTACACCTTC
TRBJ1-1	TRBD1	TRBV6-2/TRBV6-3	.	CASSYPTGGMNTEAFF	TGTGCCAGCAGTTACCCGACAGGGGGGATGAACACTGAAGCTTTCTTT
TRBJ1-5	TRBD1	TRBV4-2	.	CASSQGQDSNQPQHF	TGTGCCAGCAGCCAGGGACAGGATAGCAATCAGCCCCAGCATTTT
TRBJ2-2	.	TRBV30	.	CAWTRTGELFF	TGTGCCTGGACCAGAACCGGGGAGCTGTTTTTT
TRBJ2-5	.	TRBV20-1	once	CSARDNSGGTQYF	TGCAGTGCTAGAGATAATAGCGGTGGGACCCAGTACTTC
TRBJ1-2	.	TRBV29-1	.	CSVPILRDRANYGYTF	TGCAGCGTTCCGATCCTCAGGGATAGGGCTAACTATGGCTACACCTTC